The source of this T cell receptor beta chain is a study of prognosis after radiotherapy for stage I lung cancer (dated by TCRdb to the early 2020s). About the investigation overall: Between early 2018 and January 2019, about 20 stage I NSCLC patients were enrolled in Nanjing, China. Using image-guided IMRT or VMAT, SBRT was delivered in 3 to 5 fractions at a biologically effective dose of at least 100 Gy. All patients were considered medically inoperable, owing to comorbidities in 11 to 13 and refusal of surgery in several. The cohort included about a dozen men and five or six women, with a median age of around 70 years and a range of about 50 to 90 years. About 20% of the 19 patients developed distant metastases after SBRT, at a median of around seven months; the other 15 showed no significant progression. Roughly 15 of the patients presented with newly diagnosed primary stage I lung tumors; four to six had oligometastatic NSCLC following surgical resection of the primary tumor. The study took one blood sample before SBRT and one after SBRT from each of some 20 patients and sequenced all 40 or so samples. This study profiled peripheral blood TCR beta repertoires from stage I NSCLC patients before and after stereotactic body radiotherapy and linked the repertoires to distant failure. Some twelve patients had adenocarcinoma and roughly 7 had squamous cell carcinoma as the tumor histology. In every patient, SBRT was given without any concurrent therapy.

Measured from the cysteine to the phenylalanine, the CDR3 is 16 residues long. Kept here is only the CDR3 DNA, which spans 48 bases and is read in frame from base 1. V loses 0 bases, J loses 0 bases, and the germline ends lie 10 bases apart. CDR1 SGHRS and CDR2 YFSETQ were looked up in the germline V gene. Two rounds of multiplex PCR were used to amplify the TCR beta CDR3 region from genomic DNA. In the first PCR round, primers specific to each TRBV and TRBJ gene were used, and the primer sequences were filed in Chinese patent CN105087789A. Universal primers were used in the second round of PCR. The Roche High Pure PCR Template Preparation Kit was used to extract genomic DNA from frozen PBMCs. Paired-end sequencing with 151 bp reads was performed on the libraries using an Illumina HiSeq 3000. As for how the authors treated the data: CutAdapt was used to discard raw reads that did not contain the multiplex PCR primer sequences. High-quality paired reads were merged into contigs with PEAR. By alignment to reference sequences, MiXCR assigned TRB V, D and J gene segments to each contig. CDR3 sequences were clustered by base quality and sequence similarity to remove sequencing errors. Diversity was calculated as Shannon entropy divided by the natural log of the number of productive TCR sequences. Clonality was defined as one minus Shannon entropy divided by the natural log of the number of unique clonotypes. Using the Youden index from ROC curves, the researchers picked the repertoire-metric cut-offs for progression-free survival, and all analyses were carried out in R 3.5.3. The raw public reads went through TCRdb reprocessing: fastp at Q25, MiXCR clone calling, in-frame beta chains kept. Identical CDR3 protein sequences are pooled into one entry, listed with their most common genes and DNA. These V and J calls derive from TCRdb rather than the authors' analysis. Recorded for this sample are some 10,000 distinct CDR3 sequences; about a third of them occurred a single time. The ten largest clones capture under 70% of the sample.

Broad study findings and their caveats: No determination of tumor specificity was made for expanded TCR clones. Post-SBRT Shannon entropy and its change from baseline were lower in patients who developed distant metastases; baseline Shannon entropy was not associated with metastases. No adjustment for multiple comparisons was applied to any of the reported P values. The study was limited by its small cohort and short follow-up, and the findings require independent validation. Differences in TRBV and TRBJ usage frequencies by metastasis status were reportedly observed in two V genes at baseline and in roughly ten V and two J genes after SBRT. After SBRT, the count of unique TCR clones dropped from a median of roughly 9,300 beforehand to nearly 7,000 afterward (Wilcoxon paired P=0.011).

All patients had node-negative disease on CT and PET/CT, and none had a history of other malignancies or prior chemotherapy or radiotherapy. At each of two time points, about 6.3 milliliters of peripheral venous blood were collected in EDTA tubes. Ficoll-Paque Plus density-gradient centrifugation was used to isolate PBMCs. Immediately after collection, samples were stored at -80 degrees C until analysis. This clonotype was seen many times. Its antigen is currently not known. No much larger clone exists at a distance of one base, and base qualities are not known. In this chain, TRBV5-1 is recombined with TRBJ1-3; a weak D assignment points to TRBD1 (6 bases agree). This TCR was sampled from a donor over 45 with non-small cell lung cancer. The specimen comprised PBMCs, sampled before or after stereotactic body radiation therapy (not recorded which). The DNA sequence is as follows: TGCGCCAGCAGCTTGGTAGGGGGTGGCTCTGGAAACACCATATATTTT. Its coded protein is CASSLVGGGSGNTIYF. The full variable domain, completed from the reference TRBV5-1 and TRBJ1-3 proteins outside the CDR3, reads KAGVTQTPRYLIKTRGQQVTLSCSPISGHRSVSWYQQTPGQGLQFLFEYFSETQRNKGNFPGRFSGRQFSNSRSEMNVSTLELGDSALYLCASSLVGGGSGNTIYFGEGSWLTVV.